These T cell receptor beta chains were read from a single sample in a study of cytomegalovirus exposure and HLA in healthy donors. Sequenced by immunoSEQ multiplex PCR; TCRdb stores in-frame clones only, minus some. This table has 110,000 to 150,000 clones, 84% appearing once. Sequencing was carried out using PBMCs. The receptors stem from a young woman in good health and CMV-seronegative. Both conserved end residues are part of each CDR3. Each record gives: J gene, V gene, D gene, clone size, CDR3 protein, CDR3 DNA. A D gene is named only where the DNA matches it firmly. Not all rows give a size; the values are once, few, many and, for expanded clones, a class.

J: TRBJ1-4; V: TRBV9; D: TRBD1; size: -; CDR3: CASSGDRFSEKLFF; DNA: TGTGCCAGCAGCGGGGACAGGTTTAGTGAAAAACTGTTTTTT
J: TRBJ2-7; V: TRBV4-1; D: TRBD1; size: few; CDR3: CASSQRFVGQAYEQYF; DNA: TGCGCCAGCAGCCAAAGATTTGTGGGACAGGCCTACGAGCAGTACTTC
J: TRBJ2-7; V: TRBV11-2; D: TRBD2; size: -; CDR3: CASSLEGLAGSEQYF; DNA: TGTGCCAGCAGCTTAGAGGGACTAGCGGGGTCCGAGCAGTACTTC
J: TRBJ1-3; V: TRBV4-1; D: -; size: -; CDR3: CASSQDGQGISSGNTIYF; DNA: TGCGCCAGCAGCCAAGATGGGCAGGGCATTAGCTCTGGAAACACCATATATTTT
J: TRBJ1-2; V: TRBV7-8; D: TRBD1; size: -; CDR3: CASSLGTGTNYGYTF; DNA: TGTGCCAGCAGCTTAGGGACAGGAACCAACTATGGCTACACCTTC
J: TRBJ1-6; V: TRBV15; D: -; size: -; CDR3: CATSRDKQGNSPLHF; DNA: TGTGCCACCAGCAGAGATAAACAGGGAAATTCACCCCTCCACTTT
J: TRBJ1-2; V: TRBV2; D: TRBD1; size: once; CDR3: CASHRGDYGYTF; DNA: TGTGCCTCGCACAGGGGCGACTATGGCTACACCTTC
J: TRBJ2-3; V: TRBV6-5; D: -; size: -; CDR3: CASSYLGQFTDTQYF; DNA: TGTGCCAGCAGTTACCTTGGACAGTTCACAGATACGCAGTATTTT
J: TRBJ2-1; V: TRBV7-2; D: -; size: -; CDR3: CASSHGRYNEQFF; DNA: TGTGCCAGCAGCCATGGGAGATACAATGAGCAGTTCTTC
J: TRBJ2-5; V: TRBV29-1; D: TRBD2; size: -; CDR3: CSVGGTSFRGETQYF; DNA: TGCAGCGTAGGTGGGACTAGCTTTAGGGGAGAGACCCAGTACTTC
J: TRBJ2-7; V: TRBV6-5; D: TRBD1; size: few; CDR3: CASRTTGGRSYEQYF; DNA: TGTGCCAGCAGAACTACAGGGGGCAGGTCCTACGAGCAGTACTTC
J: TRBJ1-2; V: TRBV2; D: -; size: -; CDR3: CASKQDSYGYTF; DNA: TGTGCCAGTAAACAGGACAGCTATGGCTACACCTTC
J: TRBJ2-1; V: TRBV9; D: -; size: -; CDR3: CASSRQPSSYNEQFF; DNA: TGTGCCAGCAGCCGACAGCCGAGCTCCTACAATGAGCAGTTCTTC
J: TRBJ2-1; V: TRBV5-1; D: TRBD1; size: -; CDR3: CASSLTGQVSYNEQFF; DNA: TGCGCCAGCAGCTTAACGGGACAGGTCTCCTACAATGAGCAGTTCTTC
J: TRBJ1-5; V: TRBV6-1; D: TRBD1; size: -; CDR3: CASKGQERRPQHF; DNA: TGTGCCAGCAAGGGACAGGAGCGAAGGCCCCAGCATTTT
J: TRBJ1-2; V: TRBV28; D: TRBD1; size: -; CDR3: CASSHGRDRVFYGYTF; DNA: TGTGCCAGCAGCCACGGCCGGGACAGGGTGTTCTACGGCTACACCTTC
J: TRBJ1-4; V: TRBV18; D: -; size: -; CDR3: CASSRAGTTNEKLFF; DNA: TGTGCCAGCTCACGGGCCGGGACAACTAATGAAAAACTGTTTTTT
J: TRBJ2-7; V: TRBV9; D: -; size: -; CDR3: CASSVQGGPYEQYF; DNA: TGTGCCAGCAGCGTACAGGGTGGCCCCTACGAGCAGTACTTC
J: TRBJ1-6; V: TRBV27; D: -; size: -; CDR3: CASSFQRPNSPLHF; DNA: TGTGCCAGCAGTTTTCAGCGACCTAATTCACCCCTCCACTTT
J: TRBJ2-4; V: TRBV6-7; D: TRBD1; size: -; CDR3: CASSPPGGGKNIQYF; DNA: TGTGCCAGCAGTCCCCCAGGGGGCGGCAAAAACATTCAGTACTTC
J: TRBJ2-7; V: TRBV5-5; D: -; size: few; CDR3: CASSLVGGTTYEQYF; DNA: TGTGCCAGCAGCTTGGTTGGGGGGACGACCTACGAGCAGTACTTC
J: TRBJ2-3; V: TRBV5-1; D: -; size: -; CDR3: CASSLPTRTDTQYF; DNA: TGCGCCAGCAGCCTTCCGACTCGCACAGATACGCAGTATTTT
J: TRBJ2-3; V: TRBV5-4; D: TRBD1; size: -; CDR3: CASSRGGQGADTQYF; DNA: TGTGCCAGCAGCCGAGGTGGACAGGGAGCAGATACGCAGTATTTT
J: TRBJ1-1; V: TRBV15; D: -; size: -; CDR3: CATSRDRQVGTEAFF; DNA: TGTGCCACCAGCAGAGACCGACAGGTGGGCACTGAAGCTTTCTTT
J: TRBJ2-1; V: TRBV7-2; D: -; size: few; CDR3: CASTQAGLSYNEQFF; DNA: TGTGCCAGCACCCAGGCAGGCTTATCCTACAATGAGCAGTTCTTC
J: TRBJ1-2; V: TRBV6-6; D: -; size: -; CDR3: CASNQDSGYTF; DNA: TGTGCCAGCAACCAGGACAGTGGCTACACCTTC
J: TRBJ2-1; V: TRBV2; D: -; size: -; CDR3: CASSDILALQDNEQFF; DNA: TGTGCCAGCAGTGATATCCTAGCTCTCCAAGATAATGAGCAGTTCTTC
J: TRBJ2-7; V: TRBV5-4; D: -; size: -; CDR3: CASSSTLDTGAYEQYF; DNA: TGTGCCAGCAGCTCAACATTGGACACGGGGGCCTACGAGCAGTACTTC
J: TRBJ1-3; V: TRBV7-9; D: TRBD1; size: -; CDR3: CASSRSQGAVGNTIYF; DNA: TGTGCCAGCAGCCGCTCACAGGGGGCGGTTGGAAACACCATATATTTT
J: TRBJ2-3; V: TRBV5-1; D: -; size: -; CDR3: CASSTGQGERSGGRRDTQYF; DNA: TGCGCCAGCAGCACCGGACAGGGGGAACGTAGCGGGGGGCGGAGGGATACGCAGTATTTT
J: TRBJ1-2; V: TRBV7-9; D: -; size: once; CDR3: CASSAERAVGYTF; DNA: TGTGCCAGCAGCGCGGAGAGGGCGGTTGGCTACACCTTC
J: TRBJ1-4; V: TRBV7-9; D: TRBD1; size: -; CDR3: CASSRGTGRGHEKLFF; DNA: TGTGCCAGCAGCCGGGGTACAGGCAGGGGGCATGAAAAACTGTTTTTT
J: TRBJ1-5; V: TRBV15; D: TRBD1; size: -; CDR3: CATSRDGTGDNQPQHF; DNA: TGTGCCACCAGCAGAGACGGCACAGGGGACAATCAGCCCCAGCATTTT
J: TRBJ1-6; V: TRBV2; D: TRBD1; size: -; CDR3: CASSLRPPGTGVGYNSPLHF; DNA: TGTGCCAGCAGCCTACGCCCTCCGGGGACAGGGGTAGGGTATAATTCACCCCTCCACTTT
J: TRBJ1-1; V: TRBV28; D: TRBD1; size: -; CDR3: CASSPGQHEAFF; DNA: TGTGCCAGCAGTCCGGGACAGCATGAAGCTTTCTTT
J: TRBJ2-5; V: TRBV27; D: -; size: once; CDR3: CASSLSDSRQETQYF; DNA: TGTGCCAGCAGTTTATCAGATAGCAGACAAGAGACCCAGTACTTC
J: TRBJ1-2; V: TRBV21-1; D: -; size: -; CDR3: CASRDRVGGYTF; DNA: TGTGCCAGCAGGGACAGGGTGGGTGGCTACACCTTC
J: TRBJ2-3; V: TRBV11-2; D: TRBD2; size: -; CDR3: CASSSKRGVTDTQYF; DNA: TGTGCCAGCAGCTCCAAGCGGGGGGTCACAGATACGCAGTATTTT
J: TRBJ2-2; V: TRBV5-1; D: TRBD2; size: -; CDR3: CASSLTSEAGELFF; DNA: TGCGCCAGCAGCCTCACTAGCGAGGCCGGGGAGCTGTTTTTT
J: TRBJ2-3; V: TRBV10-3; D: TRBD1; size: -; CDR3: CAISDTTRTGEGGDTQYF; DNA: TGTGCCATCAGTGACACAACAAGGACAGGGGAAGGAGGAGATACGCAGTATTTT
J: TRBJ2-1; V: TRBV18; D: -; size: -; CDR3: CASSLRGSGYNEQFF; DNA: TGTGCCAGCTCACTTCGGGGGTCAGGTTACAATGAGCAGTTCTTC
J: TRBJ2-7; V: TRBV5-1; D: TRBD2; size: -; CDR3: CASSLEPSGGSTYEQYF; DNA: TGCGCCAGCAGCTTGGAGCCTAGCGGGGGCTCCACCTACGAGCAGTACTTC
J: TRBJ2-4; V: TRBV10-2; D: TRBD1; size: -; CDR3: CASSRDRGRNIQYF; DNA: TGCGCCAGCAGTAGGGACAGGGGGAGGAACATTCAGTACTTC
J: TRBJ2-5; V: TRBV7-2; D: TRBD1; size: -; CDR3: CASRKDRGRETQYF; DNA: TGTGCCAGCAGGAAAGACAGGGGGCGTGAGACCCAGTACTTC
J: TRBJ2-6; V: TRBV4-1; D: TRBD1; size: -; CDR3: CASSQGQGTSGANVLTF; DNA: TGCGCCAGCAGCCAGGGACAGGGCACCTCTGGGGCCAACGTCCTGACTTTC
J: TRBJ2-7; V: TRBV27; D: -; size: -; CDR3: CASSPIVQPGGPMTYEQYF; DNA: TGTGCCAGCAGCCCGATAGTTCAACCGGGGGGCCCTATGACCTACGAGCAGTACTTC